This entry features one T cell receptor beta chain sequence. Mismatch with germline at one junction end may stem from a read error. The entry originates in a study of tumor-infiltrating lymphocytes in primary liver carcinoma. The CDR3 is 15 amino acids. From germline, CDR1 is MGHRA and CDR2 YSYEKL. Researchers drew blood RNA from unsorted whole blood and extracted germline DNA as well. A primer in the constant region served to generate TCR beta cDNA from roughly 450 ng of total RNA. ARM-PCR was slightly modified, and three nested multiplex PCR rounds with it gave rise to the TCR beta libraries. Running around 10 cycles apiece, the first two PCR rounds relied on TRBV1-TRBV30 forward primers together with a C-beta reverse primer. TCRdb re-analysed the multiplex PCR reads in MiXCR, keeping a single row per CDR3 protein. The sample lists 150,000 to 200,000 distinct CDR3 sequences; less than 65% were seen once.

The rearrangement joins TRBV4-1 to TRBJ2-7; D is possibly TRBD2 (6 bases). Input material: peripheral blood. The receptor's source is a man between 40 and 49 years old with primary liver carcinoma and hepatitis B virus infection. The CDR3 DNA follows: TGCGCCAGTAGCCAATTCCAGACTAGTATCTACGAGCAGTACTTC. As protein: CASSQFQTSIYEQYF.